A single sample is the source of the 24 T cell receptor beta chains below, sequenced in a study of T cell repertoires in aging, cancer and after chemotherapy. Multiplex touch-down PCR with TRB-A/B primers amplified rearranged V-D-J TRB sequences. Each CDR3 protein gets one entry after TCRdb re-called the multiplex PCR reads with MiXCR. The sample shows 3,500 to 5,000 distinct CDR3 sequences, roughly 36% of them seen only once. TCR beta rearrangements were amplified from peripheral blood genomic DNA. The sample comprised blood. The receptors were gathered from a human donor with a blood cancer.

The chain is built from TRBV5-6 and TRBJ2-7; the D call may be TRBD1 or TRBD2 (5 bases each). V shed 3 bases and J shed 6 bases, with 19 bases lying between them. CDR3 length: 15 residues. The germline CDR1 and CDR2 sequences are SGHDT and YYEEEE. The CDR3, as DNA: TGTGCCAGCAGCTACACCGGGACCCAGACGGGCGAGCAGTACTTC. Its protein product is CASSYTGTQTGEQYF.

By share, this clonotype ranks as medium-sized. The CDR3 loop reads CASSPPRDYLTDTQYF. Written as DNA, the CDR3 is TGTGCCAGCTCACCACCCAGGGACTACCTCACAGATACGCAGTATTTT. V gene TRBV18 combines with J gene TRBJ2-3, with TRBD2 identical over 7 bases. With V trimmed by 0 bases and J by 2 bases, 5 bases remained unmatched. The CDR3 consists of 16 residues. Germline V lookup: CDR1 KGHSH, CDR2 LQKENI.

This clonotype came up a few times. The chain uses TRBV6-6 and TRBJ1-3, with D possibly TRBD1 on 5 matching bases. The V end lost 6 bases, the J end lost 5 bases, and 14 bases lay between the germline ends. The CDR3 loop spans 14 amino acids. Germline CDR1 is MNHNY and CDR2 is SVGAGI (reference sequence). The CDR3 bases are TGTGCCAGCAGGGGGACTGGGGAGAGAAACACCATATATTTT. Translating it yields CASRGTGERNTIYF.

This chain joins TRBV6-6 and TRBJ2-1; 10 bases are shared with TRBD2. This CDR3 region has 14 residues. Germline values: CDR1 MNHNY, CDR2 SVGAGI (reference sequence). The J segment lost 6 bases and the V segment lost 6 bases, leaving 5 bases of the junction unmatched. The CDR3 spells CASSPGTSVNEQFF. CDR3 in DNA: TGTGCCAGCAGCCCCGGGACTAGCGTCAATGAGCAGTTCTTC.

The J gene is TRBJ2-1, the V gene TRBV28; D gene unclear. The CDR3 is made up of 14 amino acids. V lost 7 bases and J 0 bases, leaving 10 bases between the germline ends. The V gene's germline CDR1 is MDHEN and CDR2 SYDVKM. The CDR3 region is CASTPRSSYNEQFF. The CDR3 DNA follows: TGTGCCAGCACCCCGAGGAGCTCCTACAATGAGCAGTTCTTC.

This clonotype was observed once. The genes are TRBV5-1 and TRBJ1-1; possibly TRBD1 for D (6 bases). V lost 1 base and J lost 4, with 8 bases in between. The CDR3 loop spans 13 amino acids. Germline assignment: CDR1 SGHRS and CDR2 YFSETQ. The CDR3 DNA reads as TGCGCCAGCAGCTTGAGGGGGGTCACTGAAGCTTTCTTT. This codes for CASSLRGVTEAFF. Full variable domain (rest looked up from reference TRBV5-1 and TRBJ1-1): KAGVTQTPRYLIKTRGQQVTLSCSPISGHRSVSWYQQTPGQGLQFLFEYFSETQRNKGNFPGRFSGRQFSNSRSEMNVSTLELGDSALYLCASSLRGVTEAFFGQGTRLTVV.

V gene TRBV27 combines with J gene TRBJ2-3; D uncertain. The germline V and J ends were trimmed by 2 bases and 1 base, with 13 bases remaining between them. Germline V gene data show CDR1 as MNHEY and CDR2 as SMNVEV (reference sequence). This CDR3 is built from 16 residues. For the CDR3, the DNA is TGTGCCAGCAGTTTAAGGTCTACTGGGGGCACAGATACGCAGTATTTT. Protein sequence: CASSLRSTGGTDTQYF.

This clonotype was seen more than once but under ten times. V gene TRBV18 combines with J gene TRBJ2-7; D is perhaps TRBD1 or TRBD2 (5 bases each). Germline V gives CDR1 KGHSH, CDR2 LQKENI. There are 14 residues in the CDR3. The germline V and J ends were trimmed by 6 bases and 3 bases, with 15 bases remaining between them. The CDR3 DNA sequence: TGTGCCAGCTCCCCGGGGAGTGGGGGCTACGAGCAGTACTTC. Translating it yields CASSPGSGGYEQYF.

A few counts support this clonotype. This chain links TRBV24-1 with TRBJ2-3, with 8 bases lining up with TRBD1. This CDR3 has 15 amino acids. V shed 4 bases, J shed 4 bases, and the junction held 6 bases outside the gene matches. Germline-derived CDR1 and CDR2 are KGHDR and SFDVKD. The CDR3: CATSDPRQGSDTQYF. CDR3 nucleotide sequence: TGTGCCACCAGTGACCCCAGACAGGGGTCAGATACGCAGTATTTT.

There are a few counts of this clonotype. The CDR3 coding sequence is TGTGCCAGCAGTTTTGACTCAAGGCCTAATCAGCCCCAGCATTTT. It is translated as CASSFDSRPNQPQHF. The chain recombines TRBV27 with TRBJ1-5; D gene uncertain. In germline, CDR1 is MNHEY, CDR2 SMNVEV (reference sequence). This CDR3 contains 15 residues. Trimming left V 3 bases short and J 4 bases short, with 13 bases between.

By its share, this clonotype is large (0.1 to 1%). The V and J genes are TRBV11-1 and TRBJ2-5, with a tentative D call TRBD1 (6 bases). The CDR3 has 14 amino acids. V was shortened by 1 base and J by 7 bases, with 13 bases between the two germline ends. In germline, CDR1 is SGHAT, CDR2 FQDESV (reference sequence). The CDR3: CASSLVGTSGTQYF. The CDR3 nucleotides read TGTGCCAGCAGCTTAGTTGGGACATCCGGGACCCAGTACTTC. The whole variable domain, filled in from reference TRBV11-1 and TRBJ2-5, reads EAEVAQSPRYKITEKSQAVAFWCDPISGHATLYWYRQILGQGPELLVQFQDESVVDDSQLPKDRFSAERLKGVDSTLKIQPAELGDSAMYLCASSLVGTSGTQYFGPGTRLLVL.

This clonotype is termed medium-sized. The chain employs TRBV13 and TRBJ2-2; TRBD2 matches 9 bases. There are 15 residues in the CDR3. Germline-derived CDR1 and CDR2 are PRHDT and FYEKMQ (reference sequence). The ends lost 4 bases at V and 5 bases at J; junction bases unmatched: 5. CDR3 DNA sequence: TGTGCCAGCAGCTCGAACCTAGCGGGGACCGGGGAGCTGTTTTTT. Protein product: CASSSNLAGTGELFF.

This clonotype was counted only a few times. Here the CDR3 reads CASSPGQGPTNEKLFF. CDR3 in DNA: TGTGCCAGCAGCCCGGGGCAGGGGCCCACTAATGAAAAACTGTTTTTT. This chain links TRBV6-5 with TRBJ1-4; weak D call: TRBD1 (6 bases). Trimming removed 6 bases from V and 2 bases from J, with 16 bases in between. CDR1 and CDR2 (germline): MNHEY, SVGAGI. This CDR3 has 16 residues.

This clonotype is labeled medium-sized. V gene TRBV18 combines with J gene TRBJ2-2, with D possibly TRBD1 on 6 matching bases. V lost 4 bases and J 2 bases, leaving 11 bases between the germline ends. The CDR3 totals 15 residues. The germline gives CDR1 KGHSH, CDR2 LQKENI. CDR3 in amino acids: CASSQGHFNTGELFF. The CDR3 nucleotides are TGTGCCAGCTCACAGGGACATTTTAACACCGGGGAGCTGTTTTTT. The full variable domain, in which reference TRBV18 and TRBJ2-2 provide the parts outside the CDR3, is NAGVMQNPRHLVRRRGQEARLRCSPMKGHSHVYWYRQLPEEGLKFMVYLQKENIIDESGMPKERFSAEFPKEGPSILRIQQVVRGDSAAYFCASSQGHFNTGELFFGEGSRLTVL.

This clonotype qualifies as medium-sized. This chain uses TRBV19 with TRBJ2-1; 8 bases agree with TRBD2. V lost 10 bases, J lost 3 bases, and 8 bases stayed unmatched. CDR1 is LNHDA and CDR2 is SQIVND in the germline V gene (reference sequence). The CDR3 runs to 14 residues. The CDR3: CATVPGLGYNEQFF. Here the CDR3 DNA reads TGTGCCACCGTGCCGGGACTAGGCTACAATGAGCAGTTCTTC.

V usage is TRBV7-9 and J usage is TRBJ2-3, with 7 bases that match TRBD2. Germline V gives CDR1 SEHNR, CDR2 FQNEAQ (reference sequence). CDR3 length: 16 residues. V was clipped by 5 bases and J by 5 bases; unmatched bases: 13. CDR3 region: CASSTGLPITGDTQYF. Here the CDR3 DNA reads TGTGCCAGCAGCACGGGACTACCAATTACCGGAGATACGCAGTATTTT.

DNA of the CDR3: TGTGCCAGCAGTAGCGGGAGTGGACCAGATACGCAGTATTTT. Translating gives CASSSGSGPDTQYF. The chain carries TRBV7-9 and TRBJ2-3, with 9 bases fitting TRBD2. This CDR3 spans 14 amino acids. After removal of 6 bases from V and 4 bases from J, the junction contained 5 bases not matched to a gene. CDR1 is SEHNR, CDR2 FQNEAQ, per germline (reference sequence).

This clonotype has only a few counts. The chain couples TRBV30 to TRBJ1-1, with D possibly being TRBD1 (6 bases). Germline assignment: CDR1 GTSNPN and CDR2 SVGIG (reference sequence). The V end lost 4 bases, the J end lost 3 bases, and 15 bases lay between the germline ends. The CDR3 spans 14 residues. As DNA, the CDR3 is TGTGCCTGGAACGAGGGACATCGGGACACTGAAGCTTTCTTT. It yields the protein CAWNEGHRDTEAFF.

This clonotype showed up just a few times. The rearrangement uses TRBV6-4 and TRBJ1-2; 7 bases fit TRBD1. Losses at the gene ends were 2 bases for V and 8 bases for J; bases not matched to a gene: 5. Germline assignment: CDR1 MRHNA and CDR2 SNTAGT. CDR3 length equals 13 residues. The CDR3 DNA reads TGTGCCAGCAGTGACCAGACAGGGTTCGGCTACACCTTC. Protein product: CASSDQTGFGYTF.

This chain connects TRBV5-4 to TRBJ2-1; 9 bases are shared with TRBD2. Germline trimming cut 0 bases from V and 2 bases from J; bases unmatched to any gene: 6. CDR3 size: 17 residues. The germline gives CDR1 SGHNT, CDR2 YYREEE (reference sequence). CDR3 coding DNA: TGTGCCAGCAGCTTGGGACTAGCGGAGACCACCTACAATGAGCAGTTCTTC. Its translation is CASSLGLAETTYNEQFF.

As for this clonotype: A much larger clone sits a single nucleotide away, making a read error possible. The CDR3 DNA sequence: TGTGCCAGCTCACCACCGCGGGGCTCGACGGTGGATGAGCAGTTCTTC. As protein: CASSPPRGSTVDEQFF. The V and J genes are TRBV18 and TRBJ2-1; a weak D match, TRBD2 (6 bases). Between the trimmed V and J ends, which lost 0 bases and 8 bases, there was a span of 17 bases. Germline CDR1 reads KGHSH; CDR2 reads LQKENI. This CDR3 has 16 residues.

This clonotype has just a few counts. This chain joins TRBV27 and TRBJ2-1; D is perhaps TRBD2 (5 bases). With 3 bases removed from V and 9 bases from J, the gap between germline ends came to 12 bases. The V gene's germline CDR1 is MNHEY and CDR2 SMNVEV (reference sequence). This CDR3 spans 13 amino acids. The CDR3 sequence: CASSLFSGLEQFF. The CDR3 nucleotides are TGTGCCAGCAGTTTGTTCTCTGGACTTGAGCAGTTCTTC.

Here the CDR3 DNA reads TGTGCCACCAGTGATTCGGGACAGGACACCGGGGAGCTGTTTTTT. Translation: CATSDSGQDTGELFF. This sequence joins TRBV24-1 and TRBJ2-2, with 8 positions matching TRBD1. This CDR3 has 15 residues. Germline V gene sequence: CDR1 KGHDR, CDR2 SFDVKD. V was clipped by 2 bases and J by 3 bases; unmatched bases: 1.

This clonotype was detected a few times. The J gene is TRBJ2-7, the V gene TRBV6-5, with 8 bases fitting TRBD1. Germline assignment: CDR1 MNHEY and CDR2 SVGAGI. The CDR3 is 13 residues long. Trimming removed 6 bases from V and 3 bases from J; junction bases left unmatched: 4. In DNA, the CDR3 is TGTGCCAGCAGAGAACAGGGGGGCTACGAGCAGTACTTC. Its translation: CASREQGGYEQYF.